This T cell receptor (beta chain) was captured in a study of Ad26.COV2.S vaccination and SARS-CoV-2 variants. Regarding this clone: Its antigen is unidentified.

Method: immunoSEQ multiplex PCR; TCRdb's copy keeps in-frame clones and lacks some. The data show about 350,000 clones, about 91% seen once. Broader study findings: TCR breadth and depth estimates may have understated total T cell responses. CD8+ and CD4+ T cells specific for spike reportedly responded with substantial breadth after vaccination. Vaccinated and placebo-treated recipients had similar non-spike TCR breadth.

Germline CDR1 reads KGHSH; CDR2 reads LQKENI. The CDR3 runs to 14 residues. Trimming stripped 0 bases from V and 4 bases from J, with 7 bases between. Sequenced material: peripheral blood, taken after recovery from COVID-19. The sequence was obtained from a human donor who had recovered from COVID-19. The V call is TRBV18, the J call TRBJ2-1; D is ambiguous. The CDR3, as DNA: TGTGCCAGCTCACCACCGAATGTGTACAATGAGCAGTTCTTC. Its translation: CASSPPNVYNEQFF.